Listed below are T cell receptor beta chains from one sample, sequenced in a study of cytomegalovirus exposure and HLA in healthy donors. Assay: immunoSEQ multiplex PCR; the TCRdb copy retains only in-frame clones and omits some. Altogether about 89,000 clones are present, roughly 84% being singletons, with the ten largest covering 9.5% to 13%. Sequences were obtained from PBMCs. Receptors originate from a woman aged 18-35 years in good health and CMV-seropositive. Both conserved end residues are part of each CDR3. A D gene is named only where the DNA matches it firmly. Size tells how often a clone was seen (once, few, many) or the class of an expanded clone, and some rows leave it out.

d_call clone_size j_call v_call cdr3_nt cdr3_aa
TRBD1 - TRBJ1-1 TRBV19 TGTGCCAGTAGTATTACAGGGGGCGCGGGCACTGAAGCTTTCTTT CASSITGGAGTEAFF
- - TRBJ2-7 TRBV5-1 TGCGCCAGCAGCTCCAATGGACGGGACATCATGTTCGACGAGCAGTACTTC CASSSNGRDIMFDEQYF
- - TRBJ1-1 TRBV19 TGTGCCACTGACAGTTTGAACACTGAAGCTTTCTTT CATDSLNTEAFF
- few TRBJ1-5 TRBV27 TGTGCCAGCAGTTTAGGTCCAGTTTTCCAGCCCCAGCATTTT CASSLGPVFQPQHF
- - TRBJ1-2 TRBV6-5 TGTGCCAGCAGTTACTCGACAGATGGCTACACCTTC CASSYSTDGYTF
- - TRBJ2-5 TRBV9 TGTGCCAGCAGCGTAGGTCTTGGGCCCCAACAGGAGACCCAGTACTTC CASSVGLGPQQETQYF
- once TRBJ1-5 TRBV21-1 TGTGCCAGCAGCAAAATCAAGGGACAGGCGGTTTTCATTCAGCCCCAGCATTTT CASSKIKGQAVFIQPQHF
TRBD2 - TRBJ2-1 TRBV28 TGTGCCAGCATTGGAGCGGGGGCCTACAATGAGCAGTTCTTC CASIGAGAYNEQFF
- - TRBJ1-4 TRBV10-3 TGTGCCATCAGTGACGCGAGTGAAAAACTGTTTTTT CAISDASEKLFF
- - TRBJ1-2 TRBV25-1 TGTGCCAGCAGTACCCCGGAGGACTATGGCTACACCTTC CASSTPEDYGYTF
TRBD1 - TRBJ1-6 TRBV27 TGTGCCAGCAGCCGTACGCGGACAGGTGACAGCTCCTATAATTCACCCCTCCACTTT CASSRTRTGDSSYNSPLHF
- once TRBJ2-5 TRBV18 TGTGCCAGCTCCGACCTGGAGGAGACCCAGTACTTC CASSDLEETQYF
- - TRBJ1-1 TRBV2 TGTGCCAGCAGTGAACAAGGACAAGGTACCTTTAACACTGAAGCTTTCTTT CASSEQGQGTFNTEAFF
- - TRBJ1-6 TRBV28 TGTGCCAGCAGTTTAACCCTGGGAGGACTTAATTCACCCCTCCACTTT CASSLTLGGLNSPLHF
TRBD1 once TRBJ1-2 TRBV5-1 TGCGCCAGCAGCTTACAGGGGGTGGAGGGCTACACCTTC CASSLQGVEGYTF
- once TRBJ2-5 TRBV6-6 TGTGCCAGCAGTTACGGTGGGGCCAGACAAGAGACCCAGTACTTC CASSYGGARQETQYF
TRBD2 - TRBJ2-5 TRBV9 TGTGCCAGCAGCGCTAGCGGGGGGAGCCAAGAGACCCAGTACTTC CASSASGGSQETQYF
- - TRBJ2-7 TRBV11-2 TGTGCCAGCAGCTTACCTTGGCAGGGTTCCTCCTACGAGCAGTACTTC CASSLPWQGSSYEQYF
- - TRBJ1-5 TRBV30 TGTGCCTGGAGTGTTTTAGGAGCTAATCAGCCCCAGCATTTT CAWSVLGANQPQHF
TRBD2 - TRBJ2-7 TRBV7-2 TGTGCCAGCAGCTTACGAGCGGGGGGGGACTACGAGCAGTACTTC CASSLRAGGDYEQYF
- - TRBJ2-5 TRBV29-1 TGCAGCGTTGAAGAGAGGGGGGGTACTGGAGAGACCCAGTACTTC CSVEERGGTGETQYF
TRBD2 - TRBJ2-7 TRBV9 TGTGCCAGCAGCGTAGGTGCGGGGGGTCCCTACGAGCAGTACTTC CASSVGAGGPYEQYF
TRBD1 - TRBJ1-2 TRBV7-8 TGTGCCAGCAGCCCGACAGGGGGGAACTATGGCTACACCTTC CASSPTGGNYGYTF
TRBD1 - TRBJ2-7 TRBV27 TGTGCCAGCAGACGGGACAGGGCTTACGACGAGCAGTACTTC CASRRDRAYDEQYF
TRBD2 - TRBJ2-5 TRBV9 TGTGCCAGCAGCGTAGCTGCAGCGGGGGGGCTTGAGACCCAGTACTTC CASSVAAAGGLETQYF
- - TRBJ1-3 TRBV4-1 TGCGCCAGCAGCCAGATTTTAGGACAGTTAGTAGGAAACACCATATATTTT CASSQILGQLVGNTIYF
TRBD1 - TRBJ1-2 TRBV19 TGTGCCAGTAGTATTTGGCAGGGGGATTGGTATGGCTACACCTTC CASSIWQGDWYGYTF
TRBD1 - TRBJ1-5 TRBV4-1 TGCGCCAGCAGCCCCGGTTCCAGGGGGTTATTCAATCAGCCCCAGCATTTT CASSPGSRGLFNQPQHF
- - TRBJ1-1 TRBV6-5 TGTGCCAGCAGTTACTCGAGCCAGGGCCCGAACACTGAAGCTTTCTTT CASSYSSQGPNTEAFF
- - TRBJ1-3 TRBV10-3 TGTGCCATCGGAGGGTCGGGTTCTGGAAACACCATATATTTT CAIGGSGSGNTIYF
- - TRBJ1-1 TRBV10-3 TGTGCCATCAGGGGGGGGGACACTGAAGCTTTCTTT CAIRGGDTEAFF
- - TRBJ1-2 TRBV7-2 TGTGCCAGCAGCCCGGACATACCTAACTATGGCTACACCTTC CASSPDIPNYGYTF
TRBD2 - TRBJ2-5 TRBV4-1 TGCGCCAGCAGCCGCCCGGGACTCCGGACTAGCGGGGTTCACCCTAGTGAGACCCAGTACTTC CASSRPGLRTSGVHPSETQYF
TRBD2 - TRBJ2-4 TRBV15 TGTGCCACCAGCACCAGACTAGCGGGGGTGAACATTCAGTACTTC CATSTRLAGVNIQYF
- - TRBJ1-3 TRBV15 TGTGCCACCAGCAGAGATGGCGGAAACACCATATATTTT CATSRDGGNTIYF
TRBD2 - TRBJ2-1 TRBV6-6 TGTGCCAGCAGTTACTCCCTAGCGGGGGATCATGAGCAGTTCTTC CASSYSLAGDHEQFF
- - TRBJ1-5 TRBV7-2 TGTGCCAGCAGCCGGGATTCGGGCCCCTATAGCAATCAGCCCCAGCATTTT CASSRDSGPYSNQPQHF
- - TRBJ2-2 TRBV11-3 TGTGCCAGCAGCTGGTCAGGGGTCGACACCGGGGAGCTGTTTTTT CASSWSGVDTGELFF
- once TRBJ2-2 TRBV7-2 TGTGCCAGCAGCCCCGGTCCGAACACCGGGGAGCTGTTTTTT CASSPGPNTGELFF
TRBD2 - TRBJ2-7 TRBV2 TGTGCCAGCAGACGATTTAGCGGGGGGGCTAATATCTACGAGCAGTACTTC CASRRFSGGANIYEQYF
TRBD2 - TRBJ2-2 TRBV11-3 TGTGCCAGCAGCGGGGGACTAGCGAGCGGGGAGCTGTTTTTT CASSGGLASGELFF
- - TRBJ1-1 TRBV6-6 TGTGCCAGCAGTTCCCAGGGGTCCTTCCTGAACACTGAAGCTTTCTTT CASSSQGSFLNTEAFF
- - TRBJ1-2 TRBV5-1 TGCGCCAGCAGCCCAGTCTGGGACTCCTATGGCTACACCTTC CASSPVWDSYGYTF